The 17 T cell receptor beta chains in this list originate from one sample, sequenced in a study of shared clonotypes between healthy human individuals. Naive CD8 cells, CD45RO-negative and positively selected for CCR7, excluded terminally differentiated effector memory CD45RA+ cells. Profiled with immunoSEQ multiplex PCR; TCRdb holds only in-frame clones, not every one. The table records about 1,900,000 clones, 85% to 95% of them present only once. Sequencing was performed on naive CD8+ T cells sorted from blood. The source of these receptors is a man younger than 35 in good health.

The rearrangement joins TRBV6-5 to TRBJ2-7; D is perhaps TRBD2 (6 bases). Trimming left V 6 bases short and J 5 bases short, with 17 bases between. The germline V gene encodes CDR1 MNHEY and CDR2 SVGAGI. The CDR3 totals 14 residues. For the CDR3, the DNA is TGTGCCAGCAGACCGGGAGTAGGGTTCCACGAGCAGTACTTC. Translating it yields CASRPGVGFHEQYF.

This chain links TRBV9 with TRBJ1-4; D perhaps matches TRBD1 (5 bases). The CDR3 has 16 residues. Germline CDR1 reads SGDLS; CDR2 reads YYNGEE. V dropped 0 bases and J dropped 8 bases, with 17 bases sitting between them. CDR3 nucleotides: TGTGCCAGCAGCGTAGCATCGGGCGGGTGGGGCGAAAAACTGTTTTTT. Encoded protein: CASSVASGGWGEKLFF.

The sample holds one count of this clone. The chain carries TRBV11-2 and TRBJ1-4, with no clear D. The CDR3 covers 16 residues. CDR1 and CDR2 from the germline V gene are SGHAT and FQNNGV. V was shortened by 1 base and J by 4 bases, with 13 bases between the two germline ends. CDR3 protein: CASSLGAGWGNEKLFF. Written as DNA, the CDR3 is TGTGCCAGCAGCTTAGGGGCGGGTTGGGGTAATGAAAAACTGTTTTTT. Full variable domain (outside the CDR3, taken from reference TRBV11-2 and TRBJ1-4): EAGVAQSPRYKIIEKRQSVAFWCNPISGHATLYWYQQILGQGPKLLIQFQNNGVVDDSQLPKDRFSAERLKGVDSTLKIQPAKLEDSAVYLCASSLGAGWGNEKLFFGSGTQLSVL.

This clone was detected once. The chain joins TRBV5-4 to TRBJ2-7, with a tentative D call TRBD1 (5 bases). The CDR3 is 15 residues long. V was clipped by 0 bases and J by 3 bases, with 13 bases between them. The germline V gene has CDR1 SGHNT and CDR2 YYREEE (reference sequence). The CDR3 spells CASSLAQGGIYEQYF. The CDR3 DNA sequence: TGTGCCAGCAGCTTGGCCCAGGGTGGGATCTACGAGCAGTACTTC. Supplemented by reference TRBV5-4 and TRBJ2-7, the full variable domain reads ETGVTQSPTHLIKTRGQQVTLRCSSQSGHNTVSWYQQALGQGPQFIFQYYREEENGRGNFPPRFSGLQFPNYSSELNVNALELDDSALYLCASSLAQGGIYEQYFGPGTRLTVT.

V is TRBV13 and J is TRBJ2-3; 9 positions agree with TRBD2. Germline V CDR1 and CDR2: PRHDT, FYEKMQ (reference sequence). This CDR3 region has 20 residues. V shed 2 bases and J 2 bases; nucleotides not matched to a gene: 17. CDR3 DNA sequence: TGTGCCAGCAGCTTAAGCCTTCCCGAGGGGACTAGCTATCTCACAGATACGCAGTATTTT. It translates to CASSLSLPEGTSYLTDTQYF.

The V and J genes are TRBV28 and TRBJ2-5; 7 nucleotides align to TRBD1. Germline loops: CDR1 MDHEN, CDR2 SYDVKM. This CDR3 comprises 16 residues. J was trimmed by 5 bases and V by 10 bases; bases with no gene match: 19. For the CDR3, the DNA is TGTGCCATCTCCGAGACAGGGTCTGAGATGGGGGAGACCCAGTACTTC. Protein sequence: CAISETGSEMGETQYF.

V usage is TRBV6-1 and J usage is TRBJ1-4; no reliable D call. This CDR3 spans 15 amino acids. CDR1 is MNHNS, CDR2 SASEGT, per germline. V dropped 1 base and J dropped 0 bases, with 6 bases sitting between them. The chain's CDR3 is CASSEETPTNEKLFF. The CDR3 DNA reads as TGTGCCAGCAGTGAAGAGACCCCAACTAATGAAAAACTGTTTTTT.

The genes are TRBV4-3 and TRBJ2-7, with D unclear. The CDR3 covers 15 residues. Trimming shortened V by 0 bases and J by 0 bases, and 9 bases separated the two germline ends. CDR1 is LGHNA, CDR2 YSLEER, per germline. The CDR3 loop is CASSQDKSSSYEQYF. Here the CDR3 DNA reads TGCGCCAGCAGCCAAGATAAATCGAGCTCCTACGAGCAGTACTTC.

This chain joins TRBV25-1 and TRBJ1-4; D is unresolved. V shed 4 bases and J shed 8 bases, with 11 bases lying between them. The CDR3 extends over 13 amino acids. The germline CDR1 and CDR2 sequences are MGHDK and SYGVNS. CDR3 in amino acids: CASSGSGGEKLFF. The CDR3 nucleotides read TGTGCCAGCAGTGGCTCGGGAGGGGAAAAACTGTTTTTT.

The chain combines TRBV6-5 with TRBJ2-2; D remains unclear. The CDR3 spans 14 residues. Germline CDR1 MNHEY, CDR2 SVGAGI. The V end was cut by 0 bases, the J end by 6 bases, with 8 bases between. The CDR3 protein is CASSYSGPPGELFF. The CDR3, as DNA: TGTGCCAGCAGTTACTCAGGGCCCCCCGGGGAGCTGTTTTTT.

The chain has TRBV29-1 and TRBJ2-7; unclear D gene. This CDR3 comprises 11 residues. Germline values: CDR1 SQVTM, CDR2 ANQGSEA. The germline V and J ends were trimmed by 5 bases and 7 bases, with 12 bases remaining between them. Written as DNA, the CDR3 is TGCAGCGTTCGGACCGCGTGGGAGCAGTACTTC. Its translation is CSVRTAWEQYF.

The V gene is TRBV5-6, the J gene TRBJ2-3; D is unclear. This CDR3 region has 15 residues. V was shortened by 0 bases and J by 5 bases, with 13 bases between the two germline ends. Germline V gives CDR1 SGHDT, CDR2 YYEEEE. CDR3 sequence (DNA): TGTGCCAGCAGCTTGGGTATGAGTTTGTTAGATACGCAGTATTTT. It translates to CASSLGMSLLDTQYF.

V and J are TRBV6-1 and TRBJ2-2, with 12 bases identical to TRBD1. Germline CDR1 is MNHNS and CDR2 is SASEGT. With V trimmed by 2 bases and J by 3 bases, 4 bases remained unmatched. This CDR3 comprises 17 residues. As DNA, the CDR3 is TGTGCCAGCAGTGAATGGGACAGGGGGCTCGACACCGGGGAGCTGTTTTTT. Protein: CASSEWDRGLDTGELFF.

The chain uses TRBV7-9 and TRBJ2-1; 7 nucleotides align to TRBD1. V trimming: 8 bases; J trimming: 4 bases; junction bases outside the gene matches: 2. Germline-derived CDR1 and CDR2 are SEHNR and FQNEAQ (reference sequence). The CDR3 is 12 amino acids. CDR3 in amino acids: CASGQDYNEQFF. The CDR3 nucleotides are TGTGCCAGCGGACAGGATTACAATGAGCAGTTCTTC.

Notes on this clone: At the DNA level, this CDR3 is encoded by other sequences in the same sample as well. The CDR3 loop is CASSDSNQETQYF. CDR3 DNA: TGTGCCAGCAGCGACAGTAACCAAGAGACCCAGTACTTC. The chain couples TRBV2 to TRBJ2-5; tentatively, D is TRBD1 (5 bases). The V and J ends lost 6 bases and 0 bases respectively, with 8 bases between them. The CDR3 extends over 13 amino acids. Per the germline V gene, CDR1 is SNHLY and CDR2 is FYNNEI. Looking up the rest from reference TRBV2 and TRBJ2-5 gives the full variable domain: EPEVTQTPSHQVTQMGQEVILRCVPISNHLYFYWYRQILGQKVEFLVSFYNNEISEKSEIFDDQFSVERPDGSNFTLKIRSTKLEDSAMYFCASSDSNQETQYFGPGTRLLVL.

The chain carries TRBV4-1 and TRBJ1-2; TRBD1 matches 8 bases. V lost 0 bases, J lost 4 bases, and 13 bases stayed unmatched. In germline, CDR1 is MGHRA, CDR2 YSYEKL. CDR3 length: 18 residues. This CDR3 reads CASSQDSAGGSVAYGYTF. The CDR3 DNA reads TGCGCCAGCAGCCAAGATTCGGCAGGGGGCAGCGTGGCCTATGGCTACACCTTC.

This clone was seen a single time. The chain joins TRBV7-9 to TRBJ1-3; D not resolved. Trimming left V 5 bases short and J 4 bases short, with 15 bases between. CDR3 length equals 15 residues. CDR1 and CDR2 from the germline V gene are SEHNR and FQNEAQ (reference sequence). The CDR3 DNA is TGTGCCAGCAGCCATACATACGACCTGGGAAACACCATATATTTT. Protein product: CASSHTYDLGNTIYF. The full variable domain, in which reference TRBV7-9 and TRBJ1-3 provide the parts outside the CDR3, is DTGVSQNPRHKITKRGQNVTFRCDPISEHNRLYWYRQTLGQGPEFLTYFQNEAQLEKSRLLSDRFSAERPKGSFSTLEIQRTEQGDSAMYLCASSHTYDLGNTIYFGEGSWLTVV.